The clone carrying this TCR beta chain came up many times. What it recognizes is unknown. The V and J ends lost 4 bases and 0 bases respectively, with 7 bases between them. Germline CDR1 is SGHRS and CDR2 is YFSETQ. CDR3 length equals 13 residues. This record comes from a study of neurological immune-mediated disorders. Whole-study results and caveats: There were no CDR3 amino acid sequences shared by expanded clones across subjects, a result suggesting private repertoires in all groups.

Each TCR transcript was tagged with a 10-nucleotide random UMI during 5'RACE. TCRdb ran MiXCR on the 5' RACE reads and lists one entry per CDR3 protein. This sample yields approximately 84,000 distinct CDR3 sequences, of which 4.3% are seen a single time; 5% to 6% belongs to the top ten. Regarding time point: longitudinal time-point 3. Unsorted libraries were generated from 2 million PBMCs held at -80 degrees C. Sequenced input: PBMCs. The TCR originated in a woman aged 60 to 75 with multiple sclerosis. The chain carries TRBV5-1 and TRBJ2-5, with D maybe TRBD1 (6 bases). In nucleotides, the CDR3 is TGCGCCAGCAGCCGGACAGACCAAGAGACCCAGTACTTC. Its translation: CASSRTDQETQYF.